This section outlines one TCR beta chain sequence together with its context. The CDR3 is 14 amino acids. Germline V lookup: CDR1 SGDLS, CDR2 YYNGEE. Trimming took off 4 bases at V and 3 bases at J, with 13 bases between the two ends. This entry belongs to a study of control samples from healthy donors and cancer patients. Data came from immunoSEQ multiplex PCR; TCRdb stores just in-frame clones and leaves some out. The profile shows approximately 170,000 clones, more than 90% of them singletons. Material for sequencing was blood. V is TRBV9 and J is TRBJ1-1; D remains unclear. This clonotype was sampled from a man under 40 in good health. The CDR3 region is CASSWGGSDTEAFF. The CDR3 coding sequence is TGTGCCAGCAGCTGGGGAGGGTCAGACACTGAAGCTTTCTTT. Drawing the rest from reference TRBV9 and TRBJ1-1, the complete variable domain is DSGVTQTPKHLITATGQRVTLRCSPRSGDLSVYWYQQSLDQGLQFLIQYYNGEERAKGNILERFSAQQFPDLHSELNLSSLELGDSALYFCASSWGGSDTEAFFGQGTRLTVV.